This T cell receptor beta chain was recovered during a study of shared clonotypes between healthy human individuals. Profiled with immunoSEQ multiplex PCR; TCRdb holds only in-frame clones, not every one. Seen here are approximately 500,000 clones, 90% to 97% observed once, and the top ten hold 0.06%. Trimming removed 7 bases at V and 6 bases at J, with 3 bases between. This CDR3 has 9 amino acids. CDR1 and CDR2 from the germline V gene are SGDLS and YYNGEE. The chain joins TRBV9 to TRBJ2-3; D is unresolved. Sequencing was performed on naive CD4+ T cells sorted from blood. Subset: CD45RA+ positively selected. This clonotype originated in a woman aged 25 to 39 in good health. CDR3 nucleotides: TGTGCCAGCGATGATACGCAGTATTTT. Its protein product is CASDDTQYF.